The following is a TCR beta chain sequence with its context. The data belong to a study of blood T cell repertoires in COVID-19. Overall study context: T cells, B-cell-depleted T cells, or PBMCs provided the cDNA or gDNA that served as material.

In the authors' methods: Reference gene primers were amplified, and this amplification served to estimate nucleated cell counts. The repertoire was sequenced with immunoSEQ multiplex PCR; TCRdb's copy has only in-frame clones and lacks some. V, J and clone size reflect that table, while D and trimming were determined from the DNA. The sample consists of around 300,000 clones, 75% to 85% of them appearing once. In germline, CDR1 is ENHRY, CDR2 SYGVKD. Between the trimmed V and J ends, which lost 0 bases and 10 bases, there was a span of 6 bases. The CDR3 spans 11 residues. The chain uses TRBV10-3 and TRBJ1-1; no clear D gene. Material for sequencing was peripheral blood. This receptor was obtained from a human donor in a cohort sampled during active COVID-19. CDR3 sequence: CAISESGRAFF. CDR3 sequence (DNA): TGTGCCATCAGTGAGTCGGGGAGAGCTTTCTTT.